Following are 16 T cell receptor beta chains from one sample sequenced in a study of blood T cell repertoires in COVID-19. TCRdb keeps only in-frame clones here, not all; method: immunoSEQ multiplex PCR. The table lists fewer than 250,000 clones, about 93% of them singletons, with around 0.83% in the top ten. The sample taken for sequencing was peripheral blood. The receptors stem from a man aged 30 to 39 with COVID-19, enrolled during active disease.

The CDR3 loop is CASSTRQGARDTEAFF. CDR3 nucleotides: TGCGCCAGCAGCACCCGACAGGGGGCGCGTGACACTGAAGCTTTCTTT. The genes are TRBV5-1 and TRBJ1-1, with 10 positions matching TRBD1. This CDR3 comprises 16 residues. Germline CDR1 is SGHRS and CDR2 is YFSETQ. With 4 bases clipped from V and 3 bases from J, the junction kept 9 bases outside the gene matches.

The gene calls are TRBV19 and TRBJ1-1, with TRBD1 identical over 7 bases. Germline CDR1 and CDR2: LNHDA and SQIVND (reference sequence). V was clipped by 7 bases and J by 5 bases; unmatched bases: 10. The CDR3 loop spans 14 amino acids. CDR3 in DNA: TGTGCCAGTAAAGTCAGGGGGGAGCGGACTGAAGCTTTCTTT. Amino acids: CASKVRGERTEAFF. Based on the CDR3 plus reference TRBV19 and TRBJ1-1, the full variable domain is DGGITQSPKYLFRKEGQNVTLSCEQNLNHDAMYWYRQDPGQGLRLIYYSQIVNDFQKGDIAEGYSVSREKKESFPLTVTSAQKNPTAFYLCASKVRGERTEAFFGQGTRLTVV.

The chain joins TRBV5-1 to TRBJ2-1; 8 bases fit TRBD1. The CDR3 spans 16 residues. V shed 1 base and J 3 bases; nucleotides not matched to a gene: 6. CDR1 and CDR2 (germline): SGHRS, YFSETQ. CDR3 nucleotides: TGCGCCAGCAGCTTGTCAGGCGGACAGGGCTACAATGAGCAGTTCTTC. Protein product: CASSLSGGQGYNEQFF.

The chain employs TRBV6-5 and TRBJ2-7; TRBD2 aligns across 7 bases. Germline CDR1 reads MNHEY; CDR2 reads SVGAGI. Trimming took 6 bases from V and 3 from J; bases not matched to a gene: 11. The CDR3 is 15 residues long. The CDR3 bases are TGTGCCAGCAGCGGGCGAGCGGGGCCTGACTACGAGCAGTACTTC. Residues: CASSGRAGPDYEQYF.

The chain uses TRBV7-9 and TRBJ1-5, with 9 nucleotides matching TRBD1. The CDR3 spans 17 residues. Per the germline V gene, CDR1 is SEHNR and CDR2 is FQNEAQ (reference sequence). V was pared by 5 bases and J by 0 bases, with 8 bases of the junction left unmatched. The CDR3 nucleotides read TGTGCCAGCAGCGCGGACAGGGGAAAATATAGCAATCAGCCCCAGCATTTT. It yields the protein CASSADRGKYSNQPQHF.

The chain combines TRBV6-6 with TRBJ2-1, with 7 bases matching TRBD1. Germline V gene lookup returns CDR1 MNHNY and CDR2 SVGAGI (reference sequence). Unmatched junction bases numbered 5, after V lost 3 bases and J lost 6 bases. CDR3 size: 14 residues. The CDR3 nucleotides are TGTGCCAGCAGTTATGGGACAGCGGTCAATGAGCAGTTCTTC. Encoded protein: CASSYGTAVNEQFF.

J is TRBJ1-2 and V is TRBV2, with D perhaps matching TRBD1 (5 bases). The CDR3 contains 14 residues. Trimming cost V 6 bases and J 2 bases, with 13 bases left between them. CDR1 is SNHLY, CDR2 FYNNEI, per germline. CDR3 protein: CASSETVSNYGYTF. The CDR3 DNA follows: TGTGCCAGCAGCGAGACAGTGTCGAACTATGGCTACACCTTC.

V gene TRBV10-3 combines with J gene TRBJ2-5; D perhaps matches TRBD2 (6 bases). The CDR3 loop spans 13 amino acids. The germline gives CDR1 ENHRY, CDR2 SYGVKD. V dropped 4 bases and J dropped 7 bases, with 13 bases sitting between them. CDR3 sequence (DNA): TGTGCCATCAGTGGTGGCCCGGAGGGGACCCAGTACTTC. It is translated as CAISGGPEGTQYF.

V and J are TRBV2 and TRBJ2-7; 9 nucleotides align to TRBD1. From germline, CDR1 is SNHLY and CDR2 FYNNEI. The trim removed 5 bases at V and 6 bases at J, leaving 2 bases unmatched. The CDR3 sequence is 12 residues long. The CDR3 DNA is TGTGCCAGCAGTAGGGACAGGGCCGAGCAGTACTTC. It translates to CASSRDRAEQYF.

J is TRBJ2-7 and V is TRBV6-5; D might be TRBD2 (6 bases). Trimming took off 7 bases at V and 12 bases at J, with 19 bases between the two ends. Germline lookup yields CDR1 MNHEY and CDR2 SVGAGI. The length of the CDR3 is 12 residues. The CDR3 nucleotides read TGTGCCAGCATCTCAAGCGGAGGGAATAGGTACTTC. Protein product: CASISSGGNRYF.

The rearrangement joins TRBV5-1 to TRBJ1-1; the D is unclear. CDR1 is SGHRS, CDR2 YFSETQ, per germline. The germline V and J ends were trimmed by 0 bases and 4 bases, with 10 bases remaining between them. The CDR3 sequence is 14 residues long. CDR3 amino acids: CASSLAPSRTEAFF. The CDR3 DNA reads as TGCGCCAGCAGCTTGGCGCCCTCGCGCACTGAAGCTTTCTTT.

The V gene is TRBV12-3 or TRBV12-4, the J gene TRBJ1-1, with D hard to call. The CDR3 runs 13 residues. Trimming took 1 base from V and 5 from J, leaving 8 bases between them. The CDR3 DNA sequence: TGTGCCAGCAGTTTAGAGAGTCGGACTGAAGCTTTCTTT. Its translation is CASSLESRTEAFF.

This clone has more than one count but fewer than ten. The same CDR3 can be traced to other DNA sequences in this sample. The J gene is TRBJ1-2, the V gene TRBV5-6, with 11 bases fitting TRBD1. Trimming at V came to 4 bases and at J to 1 base, leaving 9 bases not matched to a gene. Looked up from germline, CDR1 is SGHDT and CDR2 is YYEEEE. The CDR3 sequence is 17 residues long. The CDR3 DNA sequence: TGTGCCAGCAGCCGTTCCGGGACAGGGGGGAGTAACTATGGCTACACCTTC. This encodes CASSRSGTGGSNYGYTF.

The chain couples TRBV13 to TRBJ2-3, with 8 bases fitting TRBD2. V lost 5 bases to trimming and J lost 4 bases; unmatched junction nucleotides: 5. The CDR3 is 14 amino acids. Germline CDR1 PRHDT, CDR2 FYEKMQ (reference sequence). The CDR3 region is CASSDLTSADTQYF. In nucleotides, the CDR3 is TGTGCCAGCAGCGATCTGACTAGCGCAGATACGCAGTATTTT.

This clone was counted a single time. The chain couples TRBV2 to TRBJ1-4, with D perhaps matching TRBD1 (5 bases). With 7 bases removed from V and 5 bases from J, the gap between germline ends came to 11 bases. CDR3 size: 13 residues. The germline V gene encodes CDR1 SNHLY and CDR2 FYNNEI. The DNA of the CDR3 is TGTGCCAGCACCGGAGGGGAAAATGAAAAACTGTTTTTT. This translates into CASTGGENEKLFF.

The gene calls are TRBV7-9 and TRBJ1-2; no definite D call. V dropped 5 bases and J dropped 7 bases, with 14 bases sitting between them. The germline V gene has CDR1 SEHNR and CDR2 FQNEAQ (reference sequence). CDR3 length: 13 residues. The CDR3 nucleotides read TGTGCCAGCAGCCGCGGGGAGGGATCTGGCTACACCTTC. Residues: CASSRGEGSGYTF.